These 19 T cell receptor beta chains originate from one sample sequenced in a study of shared clonotypes between healthy human individuals. Data came from immunoSEQ multiplex PCR; TCRdb stores just in-frame clones and leaves some out. The sample includes 600,000 to 700,000 clones, about 80% of them seen just once. Sample: memory CD4+ T cells sorted from blood. This sample's subset: CD45RA-negative fraction. All receptors derive from a woman aged 25 to 45 in good health.

This chain joins TRBV21-1 and TRBJ2-2; TRBD2, the D gene given by the table, was not confirmed from the DNA. TRBV21-1 is an annotated pseudogene. The CDR3 covers 19 residues. The CDR3 coding sequence is TGTGCCAGCAGCAAAGATGGGGCTAATCGGGGGGCGAACACCGGGGAGCTGTTTTTT. Amino acids: CASSKDGANRGANTGELFF.

This chain connects TRBV2 to TRBJ1-1; D remains unclear. The CDR3 consists of 13 residues. The V end lost 8 bases, the J end lost 3 bases, and 13 bases lay between the germline ends. Germline V gene sequence: CDR1 SNHLY, CDR2 FYNNEI. CDR3 sequence reads: CASAPTGYTEAFF. CDR3 sequence (DNA): TGTGCCAGCGCCCCCACCGGGTACACTGAAGCTTTCTTT.

The chain combines TRBV11-3 with TRBJ2-3; D is uncertain. The germline CDR1 and CDR2 sequences are SGHNT and YENEEA. Between the trimmed V and J ends, which lost 2 bases and 3 bases, there was a span of 9 bases. The length of the CDR3 is 14 residues. The CDR3 nucleotides are TGTGCCAGCAGCTTACACGGCAGTACAGATACGCAGTATTTT. Translation: CASSLHGSTDTQYF.

The V gene is TRBV27, the J gene TRBJ2-1; TRBD2 matches at 7 bases. This CDR3 spans 15 amino acids. Losses at the gene ends were 1 base for V and 8 bases for J; bases not matched to a gene: 8. Germline values: CDR1 MNHEY, CDR2 SMNVEV (reference sequence). In nucleotides, the CDR3 is TGTGCCAGCAGTTTATGGGAGGGCCCGGGCCATGAGCAGTTCTTC. This codes for CASSLWEGPGHEQFF.

The V call is TRBV6-6, the J call TRBJ1-2; D gene unclear. CDR3 length equals 12 residues. Trimming removed 2 bases at V and 8 bases at J, with 9 bases between. Germline V gives CDR1 MNHNY, CDR2 SVGAGI (reference sequence). The CDR3: CASSYGLTGYTF. CDR3 DNA sequence: TGTGCCAGCAGTTACGGGTTGACGGGCTACACCTTC.

The rearrangement joins TRBV19 to TRBJ2-1; 7 bases are shared with TRBD1. The CDR3 has 14 residues. The germline CDR1 and CDR2 sequences are LNHDA and SQIVND (reference sequence). J lost 9 bases, V lost 7 bases, and 12 bases had no gene match. The CDR3 coding sequence is TGTGCCAGTATTGACAGGGTGGTCGGCGGTGAGCAGTTCTTC. Encoded protein: CASIDRVVGGEQFF.

The V gene is TRBV2, the J gene TRBJ2-7, with D possibly called TRBD1 or TRBD2 (5 bases each). The germline V and J ends were trimmed by 7 bases and 6 bases, with 19 bases remaining between them. This CDR3 spans 14 amino acids. Germline CDR1 SNHLY, CDR2 FYNNEI. CDR3 amino acids: CASKSRDVGFEQYF. CDR3 DNA: TGTGCCAGCAAGTCCCGGGACGTCGGGTTCGAGCAGTACTTC.

The chain uses TRBV29-1 and TRBJ2-7; D is possibly TRBD2 (6 bases). The CDR3 consists of 16 residues. Germline V gives CDR1 SQVTM, CDR2 ANQGSEA. Between the trimmed V and J ends, which lost 3 bases and 0 bases, there was a span of 18 bases. The CDR3 coding sequence is TGCAGCGTTGATTTTTTGGCAAGACTAGTCTCCTACGAGCAGTACTTC. Translation: CSVDFLARLVSYEQYF.

This chain links TRBV11-2 with TRBJ2-1; 14 positions agree with TRBD2. Unmatched junction bases numbered 5, after V lost 1 base and J lost 3 bases. Germline lookup yields CDR1 SGHAT and CDR2 FQNNGV. The CDR3 extends over 18 amino acids. The CDR3 DNA follows: TGTGCCAGCAGCTTAGTTGGGACTAGCGGGAGTGTCTACAATGAGCAGTTCTTC. Translated: CASSLVGTSGSVYNEQFF.

The chain combines TRBV2 with TRBJ2-1; TRBD1 agrees at 10 bases. Germline V gene data show CDR1 as SNHLY and CDR2 as FYNNEI. The CDR3 totals 13 residues. J lost 7 bases, V lost 10 bases, and 7 bases had no gene match. The chain's CDR3 is CAKPGQGSNEQFF. The CDR3 DNA sequence: TGTGCCAAACCGGGACAGGGGTCGAATGAGCAGTTCTTC.

This chain joins TRBV9 and TRBJ2-3; D is unclear. CDR3 length: 14 amino acids. Germline-derived CDR1 and CDR2 are SGDLS and YYNGEE. V gave up 4 bases and J gave up 4 bases, with 13 bases separating them. CDR3 sequence (DNA): TGTGCCAGCAGCTTGACTGGAAGGGCAGATACGCAGTATTTT. Its translation: CASSLTGRADTQYF.

As DNA, the CDR3 is TGCAGTGTCCCGATCAACACTGAAGCTTTCTTT. Its protein product is CSVPINTEAFF. This chain uses TRBV20-1 with TRBJ1-1; D is ambiguous. The CDR3 contains 11 residues. Germline V CDR1 and CDR2: DFQATT, SNEGSKA (reference sequence). V dropped 7 bases and J dropped 2 bases, with 8 bases sitting between them.

The chain uses TRBV5-1 and TRBJ2-1; 12 nucleotides align to TRBD2. Trimming took 4 bases from V and 8 from J; bases not matched to a gene: 10. Germline assignment: CDR1 SGHRS and CDR2 YFSETQ. The CDR3 totals 16 residues. In DNA, the CDR3 is TGCGCCAGCAGCCTCGGGCGGGGACTAGCGGGTGATGAGCAGTTCTTC. Encoded protein: CASSLGRGLAGDEQFF. Supplemented by reference TRBV5-1 and TRBJ2-1, the full variable domain reads KAGVTQTPRYLIKTRGQQVTLSCSPISGHRSVSWYQQTPGQGLQFLFEYFSETQRNKGNFPGRFSGRQFSNSRSEMNVSTLELGDSALYLCASSLGRGLAGDEQFFGPGTRLTVL.

The CDR3 DNA reads TGTGCCAGCAGTTTGAACAGGGGTCTTAATCAGCCCCAGCATTTT. This codes for CASSLNRGLNQPQHF. This chain joins TRBV27 and TRBJ1-5; 7 bases are a match to TRBD1. This CDR3 has 15 residues. The germline V gene encodes CDR1 MNHEY and CDR2 SMNVEV (reference sequence). V was clipped by 3 bases and J by 4 bases; unmatched bases: 6.

The chain employs TRBV7-9 and TRBJ1-2, with D unresolved. The CDR3 spans 15 residues. Germline V CDR1 and CDR2: SEHNR, FQNEAQ (reference sequence). Trimming removed 5 bases from V and 1 base from J, with 14 bases in between. The CDR3 nucleotides read TGTGCCAGCAGCGACACTTCGACACATAACTATGGCTACACCTTC. This encodes CASSDTSTHNYGYTF.

V is TRBV13 and J is TRBJ2-3; the match to TRBD2 covers 9 bases. The V segment lost 4 bases and the J segment 0 bases; nucleotides outside the gene matches: 14. CDR3 length: 19 amino acids. Germline V gene lookup returns CDR1 PRHDT and CDR2 FYEKMQ (reference sequence). This CDR3 reads CASSSQGIAGDPSTDTQYF. The CDR3 DNA sequence: TGTGCCAGCAGCTCGCAGGGTATAGCGGGAGACCCTAGCACAGATACGCAGTATTTT.

Comment on this clone: Other nucleotide sequences in the sample specify the same CDR3. The J gene is TRBJ2-1, the V gene TRBV5-1; TRBD2 aligns across 10 bases. The trim removed 5 bases at V and 1 base at J, leaving 3 bases unmatched. The CDR3 totals 15 residues. Per germline, CDR1 SGHRS and CDR2 YFSETQ. CDR3 sequence (DNA): TGCGCCAGCAGTTCGACTAGCGGGTCCTACAATGAGCAGTTCTTC. It codes for CASSSTSGSYNEQFF.

The chain links TRBV6-1 to TRBJ2-7; 7 nucleotides match TRBD1. Trimming removed 4 bases from V and 4 bases from J; junction bases left unmatched: 7. This CDR3 is 14 amino acids long. Germline assignment: CDR1 MNHNS and CDR2 SASEGT. The CDR3 here is CASSVQGLQYEQYF. The CDR3 DNA is TGTGCCAGCAGTGTACAGGGGTTACAGTACGAGCAGTACTTC.

There are a few counts of this clone. The chain joins TRBV27 to TRBJ1-2; 8 bases are a match to TRBD1. The CDR3 is made up of 14 amino acids. Looked up from germline, CDR1 is MNHEY and CDR2 is SMNVEV (reference sequence). Trimming cost V 4 bases and J 6 bases; bases outside gene matches: 7. CDR3 sequence reads: CASSSWGQENGYTF. CDR3 sequence (DNA): TGTGCCAGCAGTTCATGGGGACAGGAGAATGGCTACACCTTC.